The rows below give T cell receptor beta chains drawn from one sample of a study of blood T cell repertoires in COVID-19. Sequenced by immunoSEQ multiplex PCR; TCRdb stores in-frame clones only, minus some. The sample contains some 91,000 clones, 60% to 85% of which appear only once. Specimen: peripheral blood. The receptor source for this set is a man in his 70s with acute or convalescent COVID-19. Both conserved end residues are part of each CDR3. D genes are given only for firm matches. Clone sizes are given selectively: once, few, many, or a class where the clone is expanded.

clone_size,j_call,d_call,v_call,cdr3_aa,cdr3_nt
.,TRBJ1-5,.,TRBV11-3,CASSLDPHTGHNQPQHF,TGTGCCAGCAGCTTAGATCCCCATACAGGTCACAATCAGCCCCAGCATTTT
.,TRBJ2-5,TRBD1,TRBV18,CASSLVTGTGEETQYF,TGTGCCAGCTCACTCGTGACCGGGACAGGGGAGGAGACCCAGTACTTC
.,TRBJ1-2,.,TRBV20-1,CSASAGQHYGYTF,TGCAGTGCTAGTGCAGGACAGCACTATGGCTACACCTTC
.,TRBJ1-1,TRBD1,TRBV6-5,CASSYSATGGTEAFF,TGTGCCAGCAGTTACTCGGCAACAGGGGGCACTGAAGCTTTCTTT
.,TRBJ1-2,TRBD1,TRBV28,CASSLVAGGANGYTF,TGTGCCAGCAGTTTAGTCGCAGGGGGCGCTAATGGCTACACCTTC
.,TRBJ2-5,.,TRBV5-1,CASSTDLKETQYF,TGCGCCAGCAGCACCGACTTGAAAGAGACCCAGTACTTC
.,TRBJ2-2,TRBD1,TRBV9,CASSVKTGSGVSANTGELFF,TGTGCCAGCAGCGTAAAGACAGGGAGTGGTGTATCTGCGAACACCGGGGAGCTGTTTTTT
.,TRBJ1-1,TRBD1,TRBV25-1,CASSENVRDRGTEAFF,TGTGCCAGCAGTGAAAACGTCCGGGACAGGGGAACTGAAGCTTTCTTT
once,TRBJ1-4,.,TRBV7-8,CASSLRTATNEKLFF,TGTGCCAGCAGCTTGAGGACAGCAACTAATGAAAAACTGTTTTTT
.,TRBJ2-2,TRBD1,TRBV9,CASSPKEAGGISNTGELFF,TGTGCCAGCAGCCCAAAGGAGGCAGGGGGCATTTCGAACACCGGGGAGCTGTTTTTT
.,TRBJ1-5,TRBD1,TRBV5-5,CASSFGTGGMNGNQPQHF,TGTGCCAGCAGCTTCGGGACAGGGGGCATGAATGGCAATCAGCCCCAGCATTTT
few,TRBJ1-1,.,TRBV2,CASSEQRHRMNTEAFF,TGTGCCAGCAGTGAACAGCGCCATCGAATGAACACTGAAGCTTTCTTT
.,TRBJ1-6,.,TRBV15,CATRLGGGHSPLHF,TGTGCCACCAGGCTTGGGGGAGGACATTCACCCCTCCACTTT
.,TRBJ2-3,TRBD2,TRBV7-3,CASSPGLAATTDTQYF,TGTGCCAGCAGCCCGGGACTAGCGGCTACCACCGATACGCAGTATTTT
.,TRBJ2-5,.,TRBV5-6,CASSLGASEYQETQYF,TGTGCCAGCAGCTTGGGCGCGTCCGAGTACCAAGAGACCCAGTACTTC
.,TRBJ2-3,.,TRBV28,CASSFQGTDTQYF,TGTGCCAGCAGTTTTCAGGGAACAGATACGCAGTATTTT
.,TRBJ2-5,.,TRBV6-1,CASSGIGGGPNYPAETQYF,TGTGCCAGCAGTGGAATAGGGGGGGGCCCTAACTACCCCGCGGAGACCCAGTACTTC
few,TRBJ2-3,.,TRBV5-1,CASRPGRRGGTDTQYF,TGCGCCAGCAGACCGGGTCGGCGGGGTGGCACAGATACGCAGTATTTT
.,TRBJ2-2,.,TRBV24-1,CATSDFSQGDSGELFF,TGTGCCACCAGTGATTTTTCACAGGGTGATAGCGGGGAGCTGTTTTTT
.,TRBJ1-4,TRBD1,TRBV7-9,CASSYGTGREKLFF,TGTGCCAGCAGCTACGGGACAGGGCGGGAAAAACTGTTTTTT
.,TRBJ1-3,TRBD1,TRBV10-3,CAISQGQTVGFPHTIYF,TGTGCCATCAGTCAGGGACAGACGGTGGGCTTCCCTCACACCATATATTTT
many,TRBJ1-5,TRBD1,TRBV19,CASSPRQGLFSNQPQHF,TGTGCCAGTAGTCCCAGACAGGGCCTTTTTAGCAATCAGCCCCAGCATTTT
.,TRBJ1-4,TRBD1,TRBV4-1,CASSQATGGDEKLFF,TGCGCCAGCAGCCAAGCGACAGGGGGCGATGAAAAACTGTTTTTT
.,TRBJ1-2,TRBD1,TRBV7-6,CASSPGTGGGYGYTF,TGTGCCAGCAGCCCCGGGACAGGCGGTGGGTATGGCTACACCTTC
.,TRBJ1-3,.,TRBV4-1,CASSYAGTGNTIYF,TGCGCCAGCAGCTACGCAGGGACTGGAAACACCATATATTTT
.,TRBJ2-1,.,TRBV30,CAWRGWVGGANYNEQFF,TGTGCCTGGAGGGGCTGGGTCGGCGGGGCGAACTACAATGAGCAGTTCTTC
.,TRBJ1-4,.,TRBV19,CASSMTPTNEKLFF,TGTGCCAGTAGTATGACACCAACTAATGAAAAACTGTTTTTT
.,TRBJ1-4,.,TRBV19,CASSTGIATNEKLFF,TGTGCCAGTAGTACAGGGATTGCAACTAATGAAAAACTGTTTTTT
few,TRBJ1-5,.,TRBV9,CASSVDQGTQPQHF,TGTGCCAGCAGCGTAGATCAGGGGACTCAGCCCCAGCATTTT
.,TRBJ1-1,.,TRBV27,CASSLQGILNTEAFF,TGTGCCAGCAGTTTACAGGGGATATTGAACACTGAAGCTTTCTTT
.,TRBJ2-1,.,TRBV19,CASSIDGSYGYNEQFF,TGTGCCAGTAGTATAGATGGGTCCTACGGGTATAATGAGCAGTTCTTC
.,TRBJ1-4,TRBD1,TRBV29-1,CSVANDREDEKLFF,TGCAGCGTTGCGAACGACAGGGAGGATGAAAAACTGTTTTTT
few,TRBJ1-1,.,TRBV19,CASSPGGRMARKNTEAFF,TGTGCCAGTAGTCCCGGGGGACGGATGGCCAGGAAGAACACTGAAGCTTTCTTT
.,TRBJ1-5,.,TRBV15,CATSRGTENQPQHF,TGTGCCACCAGCAGAGGGACAGAAAATCAGCCCCAGCATTTT
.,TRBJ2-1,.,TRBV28,CASTPRGVSSYNEQFF,TGTGCCAGCACCCCCCGGGGAGTAAGCTCCTACAATGAGCAGTTCTTC
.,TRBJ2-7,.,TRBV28,CASGDPGLHYEQYF,TGTGCCAGCGGCGACCCGGGACTCCACTACGAGCAGTACTTC
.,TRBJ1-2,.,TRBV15,CATSREGRYNGYTF,TGTGCCACCAGCAGAGAGGGCAGGTACAATGGCTACACCTTC
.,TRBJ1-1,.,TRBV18,CASSPGVPFTEAFF,TGTGCCAGCTCCCCCGGAGTGCCGTTCACTGAAGCTTTCTTT